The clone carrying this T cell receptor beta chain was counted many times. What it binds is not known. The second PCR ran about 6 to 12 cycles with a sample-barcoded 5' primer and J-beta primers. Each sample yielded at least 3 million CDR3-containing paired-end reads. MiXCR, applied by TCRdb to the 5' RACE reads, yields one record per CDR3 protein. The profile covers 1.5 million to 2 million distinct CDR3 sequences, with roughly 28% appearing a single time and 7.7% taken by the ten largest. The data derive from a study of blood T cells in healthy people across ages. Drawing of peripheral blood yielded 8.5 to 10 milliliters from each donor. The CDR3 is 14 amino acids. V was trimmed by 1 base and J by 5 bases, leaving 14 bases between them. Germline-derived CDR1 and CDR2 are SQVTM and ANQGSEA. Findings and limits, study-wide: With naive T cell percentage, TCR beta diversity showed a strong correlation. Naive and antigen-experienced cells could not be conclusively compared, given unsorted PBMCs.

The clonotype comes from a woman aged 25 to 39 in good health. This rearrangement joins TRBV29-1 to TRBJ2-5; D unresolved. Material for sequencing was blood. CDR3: CSVEVPGSAETQYF. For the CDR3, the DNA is TGCAGCGTTGAAGTCCCGGGTTCTGCGGAGACCCAGTACTTC.